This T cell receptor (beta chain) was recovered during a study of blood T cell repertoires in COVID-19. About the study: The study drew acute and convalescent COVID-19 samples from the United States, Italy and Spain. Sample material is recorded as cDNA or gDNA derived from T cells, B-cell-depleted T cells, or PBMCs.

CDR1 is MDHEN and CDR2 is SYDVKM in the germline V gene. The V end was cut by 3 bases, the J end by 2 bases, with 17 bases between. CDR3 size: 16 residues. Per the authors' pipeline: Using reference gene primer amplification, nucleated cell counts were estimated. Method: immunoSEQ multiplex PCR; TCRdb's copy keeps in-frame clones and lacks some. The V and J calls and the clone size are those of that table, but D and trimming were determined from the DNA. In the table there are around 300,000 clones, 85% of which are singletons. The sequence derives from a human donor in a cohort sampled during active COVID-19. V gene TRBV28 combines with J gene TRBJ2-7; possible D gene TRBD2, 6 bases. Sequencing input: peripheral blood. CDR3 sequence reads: CASSLYGGSGPYEQYF. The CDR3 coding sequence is TGTGCCAGCAGTTTGTACGGTGGTAGCGGACCCTACGAGCAGTACTTC.